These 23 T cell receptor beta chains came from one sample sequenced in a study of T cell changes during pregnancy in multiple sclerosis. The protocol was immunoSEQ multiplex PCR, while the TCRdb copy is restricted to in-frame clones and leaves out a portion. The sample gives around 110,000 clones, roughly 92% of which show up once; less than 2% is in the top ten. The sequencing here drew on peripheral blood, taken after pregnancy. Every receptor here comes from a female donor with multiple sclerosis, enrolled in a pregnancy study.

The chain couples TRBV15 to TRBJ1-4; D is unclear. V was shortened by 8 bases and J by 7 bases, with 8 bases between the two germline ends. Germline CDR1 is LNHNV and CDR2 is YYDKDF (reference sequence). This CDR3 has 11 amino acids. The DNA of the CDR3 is TGTGCCACCCCCCAATTTGAAAAACTGTTTTTT. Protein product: CATPQFEKLFF.

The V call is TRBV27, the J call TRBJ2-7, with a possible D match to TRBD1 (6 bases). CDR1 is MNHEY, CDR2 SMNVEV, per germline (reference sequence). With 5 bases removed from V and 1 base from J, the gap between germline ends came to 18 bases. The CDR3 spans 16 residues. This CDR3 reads CASSPTPGARSYEQYF. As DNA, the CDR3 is TGTGCCAGCAGTCCAACCCCAGGGGCGAGGTCCTACGAGCAGTACTTC.

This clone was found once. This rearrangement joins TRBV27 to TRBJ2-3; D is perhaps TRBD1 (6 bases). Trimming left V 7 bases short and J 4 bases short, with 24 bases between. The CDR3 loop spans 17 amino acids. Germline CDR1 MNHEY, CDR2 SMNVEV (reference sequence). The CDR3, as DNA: TGTGCCAGCATCGCAATAGGGGGTAGGAACGACCCAGATACGCAGTATTTT. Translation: CASIAIGGRNDPDTQYF.

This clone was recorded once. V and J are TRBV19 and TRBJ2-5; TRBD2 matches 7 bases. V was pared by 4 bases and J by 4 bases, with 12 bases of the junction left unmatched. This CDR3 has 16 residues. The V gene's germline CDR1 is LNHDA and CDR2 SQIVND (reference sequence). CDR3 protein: CASSNSRGGGRETQYF. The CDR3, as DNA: TGTGCCAGTAGTAACAGCCGTGGGGGGGGTAGAGAGACCCAGTACTTC.

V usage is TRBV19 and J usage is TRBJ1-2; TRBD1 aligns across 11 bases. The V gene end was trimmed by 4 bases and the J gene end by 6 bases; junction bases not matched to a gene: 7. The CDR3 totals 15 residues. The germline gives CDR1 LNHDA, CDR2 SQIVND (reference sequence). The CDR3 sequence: CASSTHRDRGNGYTF. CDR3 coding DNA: TGTGCCAGTAGTACACATCGGGACAGGGGGAATGGCTACACCTTC.

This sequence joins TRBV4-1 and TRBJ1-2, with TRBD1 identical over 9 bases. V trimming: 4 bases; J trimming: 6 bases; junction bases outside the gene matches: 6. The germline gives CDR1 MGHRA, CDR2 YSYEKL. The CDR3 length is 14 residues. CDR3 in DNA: TGCGCCAGCAGCCTCAGACAGGGGGTGGATGGCTACACCTTC. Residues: CASSLRQGVDGYTF.

CDR3 DNA: TGTGCCAGCAGCGAGCCGGTAGAGACCCAGTACTTC. It codes for CASSEPVETQYF. This sequence joins TRBV7-9 and TRBJ2-5; D gene unclear. The CDR3 is 12 residues long. Trimming shortened V by 5 bases and J by 4 bases, and 8 bases separated the two germline ends. Germline V gene lookup returns CDR1 SEHNR and CDR2 FQNEAQ (reference sequence).

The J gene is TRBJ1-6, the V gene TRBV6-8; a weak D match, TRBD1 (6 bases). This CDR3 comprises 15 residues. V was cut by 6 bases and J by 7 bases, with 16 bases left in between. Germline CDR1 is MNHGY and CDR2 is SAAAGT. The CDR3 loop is CASRVLDRENSPLHF. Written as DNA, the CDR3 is TGTGCCAGCAGAGTATTGGACAGAGAAAATTCACCCCTCCACTTT.

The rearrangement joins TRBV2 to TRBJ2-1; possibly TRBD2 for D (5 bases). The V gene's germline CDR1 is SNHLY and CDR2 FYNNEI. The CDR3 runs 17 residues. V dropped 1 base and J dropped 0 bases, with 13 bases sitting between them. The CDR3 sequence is CASSEVGVLSSYNEQFF. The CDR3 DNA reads TGTGCCAGCAGTGAAGTGGGAGTACTAAGCTCCTACAATGAGCAGTTCTTC.

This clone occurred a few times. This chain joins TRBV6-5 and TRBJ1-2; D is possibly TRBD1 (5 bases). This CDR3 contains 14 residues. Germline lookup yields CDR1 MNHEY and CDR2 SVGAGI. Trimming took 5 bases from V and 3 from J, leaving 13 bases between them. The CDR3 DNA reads TGTGCCAGCAGTCCCCAGGGAGGTGACTATGGCTACACCTTC. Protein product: CASSPQGGDYGYTF.

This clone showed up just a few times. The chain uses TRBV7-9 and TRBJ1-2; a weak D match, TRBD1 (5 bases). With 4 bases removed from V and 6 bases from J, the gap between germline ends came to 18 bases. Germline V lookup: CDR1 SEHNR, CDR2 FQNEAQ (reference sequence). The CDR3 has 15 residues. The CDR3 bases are TGTGCCAGCAGCTCCGGCGGGGGGGACCCCCATGGCTACACCTTC. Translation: CASSSGGGDPHGYTF.

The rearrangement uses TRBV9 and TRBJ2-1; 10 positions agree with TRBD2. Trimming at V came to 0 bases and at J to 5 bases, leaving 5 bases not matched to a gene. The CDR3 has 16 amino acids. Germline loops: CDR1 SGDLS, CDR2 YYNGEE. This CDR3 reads CASSVALAGVNNEQFF. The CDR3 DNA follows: TGTGCCAGCAGCGTAGCCCTAGCGGGAGTCAACAATGAGCAGTTCTTC.

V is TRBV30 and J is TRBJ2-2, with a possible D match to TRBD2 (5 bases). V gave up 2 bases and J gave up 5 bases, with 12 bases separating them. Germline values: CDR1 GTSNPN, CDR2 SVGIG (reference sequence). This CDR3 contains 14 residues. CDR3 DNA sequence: TGTGCCTGGAGTAGGAGCCGAGGGACCGGGGAGCTGTTTTTT. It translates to CAWSRSRGTGELFF.

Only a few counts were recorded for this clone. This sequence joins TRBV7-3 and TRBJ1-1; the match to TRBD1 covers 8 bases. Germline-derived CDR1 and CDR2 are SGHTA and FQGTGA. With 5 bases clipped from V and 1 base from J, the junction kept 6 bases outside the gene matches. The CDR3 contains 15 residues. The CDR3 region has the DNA TGTGCCAGCAGCCTTCTCGGGACAGGGAACACTGAAGCTTTCTTT. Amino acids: CASSLLGTGNTEAFF.

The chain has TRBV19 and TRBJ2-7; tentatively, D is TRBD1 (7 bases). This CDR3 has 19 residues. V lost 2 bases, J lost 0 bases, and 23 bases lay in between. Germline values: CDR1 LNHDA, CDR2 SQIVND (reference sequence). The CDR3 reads CASSIRGGTPAGLSYEQYF. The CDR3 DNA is TGTGCCAGTAGTATACGAGGGGGCACCCCAGCGGGCCTCTCCTACGAGCAGTACTTC.

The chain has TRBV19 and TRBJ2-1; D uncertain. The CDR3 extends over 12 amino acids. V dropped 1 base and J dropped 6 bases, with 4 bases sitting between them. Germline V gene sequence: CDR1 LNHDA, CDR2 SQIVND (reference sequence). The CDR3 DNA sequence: TGTGCCAGTAGTATAGCCGGCAATGAGCAGTTCTTC. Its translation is CASSIAGNEQFF. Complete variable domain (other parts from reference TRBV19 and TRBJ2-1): DGGITQSPKYLFRKEGQNVTLSCEQNLNHDAMYWYRQDPGQGLRLIYYSQIVNDFQKGDIAEGYSVSREKKESFPLTVTSAQKNPTAFYLCASSIAGNEQFFGPGTRLTVL.

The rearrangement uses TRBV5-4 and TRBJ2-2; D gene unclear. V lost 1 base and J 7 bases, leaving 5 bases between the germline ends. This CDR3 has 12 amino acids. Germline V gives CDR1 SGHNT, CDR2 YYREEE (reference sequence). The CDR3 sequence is CASSLYGGELFF. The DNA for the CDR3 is TGTGCCAGCAGCTTGTACGGCGGGGAGCTGTTTTTT.

CDR3 sequence reads: CASSERGARGYTF. In DNA form, the CDR3 reads TGTGCCAGCAGTGAAAGGGGCGCCAGGGGCTACACCTTC. The chain has TRBV2 and TRBJ1-2; possibly TRBD1 for D (5 bases). Germline V gene data show CDR1 as SNHLY and CDR2 as FYNNEI. Trimming took 2 bases from V and 8 from J, leaving 12 bases between them. The CDR3 extends over 13 amino acids.

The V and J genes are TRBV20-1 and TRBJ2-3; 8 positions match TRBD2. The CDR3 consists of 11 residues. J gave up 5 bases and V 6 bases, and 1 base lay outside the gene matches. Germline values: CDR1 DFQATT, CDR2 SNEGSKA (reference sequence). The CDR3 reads CSATSVDTQYF. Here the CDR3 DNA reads TGCAGTGCGACTAGCGTAGATACGCAGTATTTT.

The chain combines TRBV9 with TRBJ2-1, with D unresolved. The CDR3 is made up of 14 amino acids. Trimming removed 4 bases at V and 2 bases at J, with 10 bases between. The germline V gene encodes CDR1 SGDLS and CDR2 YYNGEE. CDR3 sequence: CASSPRLAYNEQFF. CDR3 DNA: TGTGCCAGCAGCCCACGTCTAGCCTACAATGAGCAGTTCTTC.

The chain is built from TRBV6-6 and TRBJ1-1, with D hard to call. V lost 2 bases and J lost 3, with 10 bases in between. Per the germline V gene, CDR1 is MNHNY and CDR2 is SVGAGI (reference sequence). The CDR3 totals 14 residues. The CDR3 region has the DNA TGTGCCAGCAGTTACCCGGCGGATTACACTGAAGCTTTCTTT. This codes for CASSYPADYTEAFF.

CDR3 in DNA: TGTGCCAGCAGCCAAGGGGGTGATCAGCCCCAGCATTTT. Encoded protein: CASSQGGDQPQHF. The V gene is TRBV25-1, the J gene TRBJ1-5, with a tentative D call TRBD1 (6 bases). The germline V and J ends were trimmed by 6 bases and 5 bases, with 11 bases remaining between them. This CDR3 comprises 13 residues. Per the germline V gene, CDR1 is MGHDK and CDR2 is SYGVNS. The whole variable domain, filled in from reference TRBV25-1 and TRBJ1-5, reads EADIYQTPRYLVIGTGKKITLECSQTMGHDKMYWYQQDPGMELHLIHYSYGVNSTEKGDLSSESTVSRIRTEHFPLTLESARPSHTSQYLCASSQGGDQPQHFGDGTRLSIL.

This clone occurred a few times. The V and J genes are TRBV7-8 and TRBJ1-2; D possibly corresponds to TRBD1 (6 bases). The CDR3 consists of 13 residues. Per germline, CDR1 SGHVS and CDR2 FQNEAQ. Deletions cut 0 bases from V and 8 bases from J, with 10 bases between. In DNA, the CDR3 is TGTGCCAGCAGCTTAGCCGGACAGTGGGGCTACACCTTC. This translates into CASSLAGQWGYTF. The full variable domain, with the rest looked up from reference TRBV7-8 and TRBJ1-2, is GAGVSQSPRYKVAKRGQDVALRCDPISGHVSLFWYQQALGQGPEFLTYFQNEAQLDKSGLPSDRFFAERPEGSVSTLKIQRTQQEDSAVYLCASSLAGQWGYTFGSGTRLTVV.